This T cell receptor (beta chain) was identified in a study of patients and donors after allogeneic stem cell transplantation. TCRdb reprocessed the RT-PCR reads via MiXCR and lists one record per CDR3 protein. The repertoire has over 350,000 distinct CDR3 sequences, 16% of them found once; the top ten carry roughly 7%. This clonotype came up a few times. Looked up from germline, CDR1 is SEHNR and CDR2 is FQNEAQ (reference sequence). This CDR3 spans 17 amino acids. J was trimmed by 0 bases and V by 6 bases; bases with no gene match: 5. This chain links TRBV7-9 with TRBJ2-1, with 13 bases aligning to TRBD2. This TCR was sampled from a human donor who was either an allogeneic HSCT recipient or a stem cell or donor lymphocyte infusion donor (not recorded which). It is not recorded whose cells these are; they may come from a transplant donor. Sequenced input: blood, either unsorted or a sorted T cell fraction (not recorded which). The CDR3 spells CASRSTSGGSSYNEQFF. CDR3 nucleotides: TGTGCCAGCAGGTCGACTAGCGGGGGGAGCTCCTACAATGAGCAGTTCTTC.